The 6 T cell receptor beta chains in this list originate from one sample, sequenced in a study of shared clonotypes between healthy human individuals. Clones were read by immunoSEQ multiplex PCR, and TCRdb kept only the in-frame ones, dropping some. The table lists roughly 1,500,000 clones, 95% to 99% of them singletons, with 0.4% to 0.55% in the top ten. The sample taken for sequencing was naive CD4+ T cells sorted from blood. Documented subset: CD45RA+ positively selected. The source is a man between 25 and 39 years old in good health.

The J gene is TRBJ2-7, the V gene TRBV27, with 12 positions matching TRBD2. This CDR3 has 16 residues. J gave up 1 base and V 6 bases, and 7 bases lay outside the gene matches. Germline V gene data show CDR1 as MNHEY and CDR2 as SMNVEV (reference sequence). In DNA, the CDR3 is TGTGCCAGCAGCGCACGTGGGACTAGCGGGTCCTACGAGCAGTACTTC. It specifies CASSARGTSGSYEQYF.

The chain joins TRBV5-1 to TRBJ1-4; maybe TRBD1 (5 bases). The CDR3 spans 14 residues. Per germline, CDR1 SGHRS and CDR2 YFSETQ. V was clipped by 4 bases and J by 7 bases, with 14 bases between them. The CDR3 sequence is CASSLGEGGEKLFF. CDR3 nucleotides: TGCGCCAGCAGCCTGGGGGAGGGCGGTGAAAAACTGTTTTTT.

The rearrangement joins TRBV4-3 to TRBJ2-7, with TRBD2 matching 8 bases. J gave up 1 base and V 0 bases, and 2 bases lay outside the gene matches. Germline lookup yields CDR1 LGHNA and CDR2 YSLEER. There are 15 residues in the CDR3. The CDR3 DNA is TGCGCCAGCAGCCAAGATTTAGCGGGGTCCTACGAGCAGTACTTC. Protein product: CASSQDLAGSYEQYF.

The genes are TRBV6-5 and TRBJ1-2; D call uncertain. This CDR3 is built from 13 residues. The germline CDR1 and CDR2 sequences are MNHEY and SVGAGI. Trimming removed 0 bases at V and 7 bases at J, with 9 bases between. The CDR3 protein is CASSYSTIGGYTF. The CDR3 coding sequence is TGTGCCAGCAGTTACTCGACCATCGGTGGCTACACCTTC.

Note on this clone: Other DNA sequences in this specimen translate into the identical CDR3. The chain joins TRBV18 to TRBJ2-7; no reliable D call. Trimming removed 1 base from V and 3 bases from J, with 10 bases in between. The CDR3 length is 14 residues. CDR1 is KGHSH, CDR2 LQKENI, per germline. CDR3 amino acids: CASSPLDSNYEQYF. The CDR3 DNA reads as TGTGCCAGCTCACCACTAGACTCCAACTACGAGCAGTACTTC.

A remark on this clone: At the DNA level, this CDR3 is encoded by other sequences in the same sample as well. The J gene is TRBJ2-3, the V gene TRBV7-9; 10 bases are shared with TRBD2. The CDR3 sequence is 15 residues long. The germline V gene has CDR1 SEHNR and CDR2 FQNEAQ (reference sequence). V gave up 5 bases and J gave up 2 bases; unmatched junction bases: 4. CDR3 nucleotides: TGTGCCAGCAGCCCCGGGACTAGCGTCACAGATACGCAGTATTTT. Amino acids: CASSPGTSVTDTQYF.